This T cell receptor beta chain came from a study of T-cell memory formation after mild COVID-19. This clonotype was counted only a few times. Its matching antigen is unknown. Via MiXCR, TCRdb re-called the 5' RACE reads, giving one row per CDR3 protein. Among fewer than 400,000 distinct CDR3 sequences listed, under 15% were seen once. There are 15 residues in the CDR3. Germline V gene data show CDR1 as SGHVS and CDR2 as FNYEAQ. The V segment lost 4 bases and the J segment 5 bases; nucleotides outside the gene matches: 7. General observations from the study: Contracting clones, day 15 to 85, had balanced CD4/CD8, and later expanders favored CD4+. Proof of SARS-CoV-2 specificity was absent for the second-wave clones that crested on day 37.

What was sequenced was PBMCs or a T cell subset sorted from them (not recorded which). The chain has TRBV7-6 and TRBJ2-5, with 10 bases matching TRBD1. The receptor was derived from a man between 18 and 35 years old who had mild COVID-19 (a few samples of this study predate the infection). Cell type and time point are not known. This CDR3 is CASSWDRGKAETQYF. The DNA of the CDR3 is TGTGCCAGCAGCTGGGACAGGGGAAAGGCTGAGACCCAGTACTTC.